This T cell receptor beta chain was found in a study of T cell repertoires in cytomegalovirus infection. Across the study: As its CMV epitopes, the study selected recently identified HLA-C-restricted and well-studied HLA-B-restricted targets. Public TCR beta signatures indicated both CMV infection and matching HLA type.

The V gene lost 2 bases and the J gene lost 7 bases, with 12 bases spanning the gap. Germline CDR1 is MNHEY and CDR2 is SVGAGI. CDR3 size: 15 residues. Regarding the study as a whole: The cumulative frequency of public TCR beta families distinguished individuals who carried CMV together with the relevant HLA.

This clonotype was counted only a few times. The antigen is undetermined. TCRdb re-derived calls from the reads in MiXCR, one entry per CDR3 protein. The sample gives about a million distinct CDR3 sequences, approximately 32% of which show up once; roughly 12% is in the top ten. The TCR comes from a human donor in good health (CMV status not recorded). Some clones in this sample may be carry-over from other donors' samples. The rearrangement uses TRBV6-5 and TRBJ1-6; D remains unclear. The sample consisted of cultured CD8+ T cells from PBMCs, taken from culture after CMV antigen stimulation. In DNA form, the CDR3 reads TGTGCCAGCAGTTACGGCCTTCGAAGGAATTCACCCCTCCACTTT. It yields the protein CASSYGLRRNSPLHF.